The clone carrying this T cell receptor beta chain occurred a few times. Antigen specificity is unknown. As for time point: sample taken at primary tumor resection. The CDR3 sequence is 15 residues long. Germline V gene lookup returns CDR1 SEHNR and CDR2 FQNEAQ (reference sequence). Between the trimmed V and J ends, which lost 1 base and 2 bases, there was a span of 11 bases. A single record per CDR3 protein comes from TCRdb applying MiXCR to the 5' RACE reads. The sample records around 9,900 distinct CDR3 sequences, 6.3% being singletons. The source of the sample is a study of spatial heterogeneity in lung cancer. General observations from the study: For expanded intratumoral alpha and beta TCRs, counts tracked tumor mutation counts.

The source was lung tumor tissue, collected at surgery. The chain is built from TRBV7-9 and TRBJ2-5; D ambiguous. The TCR sequence derives from a female donor with early-stage non-small cell lung cancer. The CDR3 region is CASSLVPGRQETQYF. The CDR3 region has the DNA TGTGCCAGCAGCTTAGTTCCAGGACGGCAAGAGACCCAGTACTTC.